What follows are 6 T cell receptor beta chains derived from one specimen sequenced in a study of blood T cells in healthy people across ages. Through a sample-barcoded 5' primer and a J-beta primer mix, a second PCR was run for 7 to 11 cycles. TCRdb itself ran the 5' RACE reads through MiXCR, one entry per CDR3 protein. In the table there are more than 900,000 distinct CDR3 sequences, around 29% of which are singletons. This same sample was also taken into another study, of T cells of mothers and their children.

Source material: blood. Receptors were obtained from a woman aged 40 to 50 in good health.

This clonotype was counted many times. V and J are TRBV29-1 and TRBJ2-1; TRBD1 matches 9 bases. The CDR3 runs 17 residues. The germline V gene encodes CDR1 SQVTM and CDR2 ANQGSEA. Trimming cost V 2 bases and J 1 base; bases outside gene matches: 9. The DNA for the CDR3 is TGCAGCGTTGAACCCCGGCGGGGGACAGGGTCCTACAATGAGCAGTTCTTC. Translation: CSVEPRRGTGSYNEQFF.

The V and J genes are TRBV7-2 and TRBJ2-5; D gene unclear. This CDR3 is 15 amino acids long. Germline lookup yields CDR1 SGHTA and CDR2 FQGNSA. V was clipped by 3 bases and J by 0 bases, with 11 bases between them. CDR3 in amino acids: CASSLGGSHQETQYF. DNA for the CDR3: TGTGCCAGCAGCTTGGGTGGCTCACACCAAGAGACCCAGTACTTC.

The CDR3 DNA sequence: TGTGCCAGCAGCTCCCGGGACAGGCGTGAAGCTTTCTTT. Protein sequence: CASSSRDRREAFF. The chain is built from TRBV7-9 and TRBJ1-1; 8 bases are shared with TRBD1. The CDR3 has 13 amino acids. Germline lookup yields CDR1 SEHNR and CDR2 FQNEAQ (reference sequence). Trimming at V came to 4 bases and at J to 7 bases, leaving 5 bases not matched to a gene.

This clonotype was seen only a few times. The chain links TRBV3-1 to TRBJ2-3; D possibly corresponds to TRBD2 (5 bases). Trimming stripped 5 bases from V and 8 bases from J, with 14 bases between. This CDR3 has 13 amino acids. Germline V lookup: CDR1 LGHDT, CDR2 YNNKEL (reference sequence). CDR3 loop: CASSNKRAGTQYF. The CDR3 nucleotides read TGTGCCAGCAGCAACAAGAGGGCAGGTACGCAGTATTTT.

J is TRBJ2-6 and V is TRBV28; 9 nucleotides agree with TRBD1. The J segment lost 4 bases and the V segment lost 6 bases, leaving 10 bases of the junction unmatched. This CDR3 contains 17 residues. Germline V gene sequence: CDR1 MDHEN, CDR2 SYDVKM. The CDR3 DNA reads as TGTGCCAGCAGCTTCACAGGGGGCGTATTCGGGGCCAACGTCCTGACTTTC. Protein product: CASSFTGGVFGANVLTF.

The chain joins TRBV9 to TRBJ1-4, with D maybe TRBD1 (6 bases). Trimming took off 0 bases at V and 4 bases at J, with 10 bases between the two ends. This CDR3 spans 15 amino acids. CDR1 is SGDLS, CDR2 YYNGEE, per germline. CDR3 protein: CASSVAGQFNEKLFF. The CDR3 region has the DNA TGTGCCAGCAGCGTAGCCGGACAGTTTAATGAAAAACTGTTTTTT.